The next 25 T cell receptor beta chains were all read from a single sample in a study of blood T cells in healthy people across ages. PCR was performed a second time for about 7 to 11 cycles using a sample-barcoded 5' primer and a J-beta primer mix. TCRdb used MiXCR to reprocess the 5' RACE reads, holding one entry per CDR3 protein. The data contain roughly 800,000 distinct CDR3 sequences, roughly 25% of them singletons. This same sample was also taken into another study, of T cells of mothers and their children.

Sequencing was done on a sample of blood. The source of these receptors is a boy younger than 18 in good health.

This clonotype was counted between two and nine times. This chain joins TRBV3-1 and TRBJ2-7; TRBD2 matches 10 bases. This CDR3 spans 16 amino acids. Germline V gene sequence: CDR1 LGHDT, CDR2 YNNKEL (reference sequence). V was clipped by 3 bases and J by 2 bases; unmatched bases: 7. The chain's CDR3 is CASSHTTGLAAYEQYF. The CDR3, as DNA: TGTGCCAGCAGCCATACTACCGGACTAGCGGCCTACGAGCAGTACTTC.

The chain recombines TRBV20-1 with TRBJ1-2; the D is unclear. Germline loops: CDR1 DFQATT, CDR2 SNEGSKA (reference sequence). V gave up 1 base and J gave up 5 bases, with 11 bases separating them. This CDR3 comprises 13 residues. In DNA, the CDR3 is TGCAGTGCTAGAGGGGAGCAGAATTATGGCTACACCTTC. Encoded protein: CSARGEQNYGYTF.

This clonotype appeared a few times. The J gene is TRBJ2-1, the V gene TRBV29-1, with D perhaps matching TRBD2 (5 bases). This CDR3 is built from 17 residues. In germline, CDR1 is SQVTM, CDR2 ANQGSEA. V was pared by 6 bases and J by 0 bases, with 21 bases between. The CDR3 sequence is CSVQPREDGGSYNEQFF. The CDR3 nucleotides are TGCAGCGTCCAACCTCGGGAAGACGGAGGCTCCTACAATGAGCAGTTCTTC.

This clonotype was seen a handful of times. V gene TRBV28 combines with J gene TRBJ2-7; D might be TRBD1 or TRBD2, each matching 5 bases. V lost 6 bases, J lost 3 bases, and 12 bases lay in between. Germline CDR1 reads MDHEN; CDR2 reads SYDVKM. This CDR3 comprises 13 residues. The CDR3 loop reads CASRGEYLYEQYF. The DNA of the CDR3 is TGTGCCAGCAGAGGGGAGTATCTCTACGAGCAGTACTTC.

This clonotype came up a few times. This chain uses TRBV27 with TRBJ2-5, with 9 bases matching TRBD2. Near its end, the DNA agrees better with TRBJ2-1, so the J call may be wrong. The V gene's germline CDR1 is MNHEY and CDR2 SMNVEV (reference sequence). The CDR3 is 14 amino acids. The CDR3 coding sequence is TGTGCCAGCAGTTCCGGGACTAGCCCCAATGAGCAGTTCTTC. This gives the protein CASSSGTSPNEQFF.

To note about this clonotype: One end of the junction is discordant with germline, which a read error may explain. This chain uses TRBV10-3 with TRBJ2-2, with a possible D match to TRBD1 (6 bases). There are 13 residues in the CDR3. Germline values: CDR1 ENHRY, CDR2 SYGVKD. CDR3 in amino acids: CAVSEGVAGELFF. The DNA of the CDR3 is TGTGCCGTCAGTGAGGGGGTAGCCGGGGAGCTGTTTTTT.

This clonotype was observed a few times. V usage is TRBV7-2 and J usage is TRBJ2-1; the match to TRBD2 covers 12 bases. V lost 1 base and J lost 6; bases outside the gene matches: 7. The length of the CDR3 is 17 residues. In germline, CDR1 is SGHTA, CDR2 FQGNSA. In DNA form, the CDR3 reads TGTGCCAGCAGCTTAGTCCTAGCGGGGGGGCAAGGCAATGAGCAGTTCTTC. It specifies CASSLVLAGGQGNEQFF.

This clonotype has more than one count but fewer than ten. This chain joins TRBV21-1 and TRBJ1-2; the table assigns TRBD1, which was not confirmed against the DNA. TRBV21-1 is a documented pseudogene. The length of the CDR3 is 14 residues. CDR3 in DNA: TGTGCCAGCACCCATCGGGAAGGGAGACATGGCTACACCTTC. Its translation is CASTHREGRHGYTF.

The chain couples TRBV4-3 to TRBJ1-2; the match to TRBD1 covers 9 bases. This CDR3 region has 14 residues. Losses at the gene ends were 1 base for V and 5 bases for J; bases not matched to a gene: 2. Germline CDR1 reads LGHNA; CDR2 reads YSLEER. The CDR3: CASSQATGGYGYTF. As DNA, the CDR3 is TGCGCCAGCAGCCAAGCGACAGGGGGTTATGGCTACACCTTC.

This clonotype showed up just a few times. V usage is TRBV20-1 and J usage is TRBJ2-1; 10 nucleotides line up with TRBD1. The V and J ends lost 1 base and 2 bases, in that order; junction bases with no gene match: 8. CDR1 and CDR2 (germline): DFQATT, SNEGSKA (reference sequence). The length of the CDR3 is 17 residues. CDR3: CSARVPGQGRAYNEQFF. CDR3 in DNA: TGCAGTGCTAGAGTCCCGGGACAGGGGAGAGCCTACAATGAGCAGTTCTTC.

The J gene is TRBJ2-5, the V gene TRBV29-1; D uncertain. CDR3 length equals 13 residues. Trimming removed 3 bases at V and 2 bases at J, with 10 bases between. CDR1 and CDR2 (germline): SQVTM, ANQGSEA. CDR3 sequence reads: CSVDDPPQETQYF. The DNA for the CDR3 is TGCAGCGTTGATGATCCCCCGCAAGAGACCCAGTACTTC.

Only one count was recorded for this clonotype. V usage is TRBV28 and J usage is TRBJ1-6; a weak D match, TRBD1 (6 bases). The CDR3 extends over 16 amino acids. V dropped 6 bases and J dropped 5 bases, with 17 bases sitting between them. Germline V gene lookup returns CDR1 MDHEN and CDR2 SYDVKM. Here the CDR3 DNA reads TGTGCCAGCAGGAAGACAGGCCCCCGGGATAATTCACCCCTCCACTTT. Encoded protein: CASRKTGPRDNSPLHF.

This clonotype was picked up a small number of times. The chain links TRBV5-1 to TRBJ1-2; D remains ambiguous. This CDR3 region has 14 residues. The germline V gene encodes CDR1 SGHRS and CDR2 YFSETQ. V lost 0 bases, J lost 10 bases, and 16 bases lay in between. The CDR3 DNA reads TGCGCCAGCAGCTTGGCCGGAGAGGCAGCGATCTACACCTTC. Translation: CASSLAGEAAIYTF.

Here the CDR3 DNA reads TGTGCCAGCAGTTTAGCGCTGGGTAGCGGGATCTCCGAGCAGTACTTC. It translates to CASSLALGSGISEQYF. The genes are TRBV12-3 or TRBV12-4 and TRBJ2-7, with 8 nucleotides matching TRBD2. V gave up 0 bases and J gave up 6 bases; unmatched junction bases: 10. The CDR3 has 16 residues.

CDR3 bases: TGTGCCAGCAGCTTACTCGTGACCTACGAGCAGTACTTC. This codes for CASSLLVTYEQYF. The chain is built from TRBV7-2 and TRBJ2-7; D remains ambiguous. Per the germline V gene, CDR1 is SGHTA and CDR2 is FQGNSA. The V and J ends lost 2 bases and 2 bases respectively, with 7 bases between them. The CDR3 extends over 13 amino acids.

A few counts support this clonotype. The J gene is TRBJ2-5, the V gene TRBV7-2, with D unresolved. The CDR3 length is 15 residues. Trimming took 1 base from V and 2 from J, leaving 11 bases between them. The V gene's germline CDR1 is SGHTA and CDR2 FQGNSA. CDR3 protein: CASSLGRYLQETQYF. CDR3 sequence (DNA): TGTGCCAGCAGCTTAGGAAGGTACCTTCAAGAGACCCAGTACTTC.

This CDR3 reads CASSYSPGARGTQYF. DNA for the CDR3: TGTGCCAGCAGTTACTCCCCGGGGGCCCGGGGTACGCAGTATTTT. V gene TRBV6-5 combines with J gene TRBJ2-3; D possibly matches TRBD1 or TRBD2 (6 bases each). The CDR3 loop spans 15 amino acids. Deletions cut 0 bases from V and 8 bases from J, with 15 bases between. Germline V gives CDR1 MNHEY, CDR2 SVGAGI.

The chain uses TRBV6-2 or TRBV6-3 and TRBJ2-5; 8 bases are a match to TRBD1. The J call is doubtful: the DNA matches TRBJ2-7 better. This CDR3 contains 16 residues. Germline loops: CDR1 MNHEY, CDR2 SVGEGT. The chain's CDR3 is CASSYADRGGAYEQYF. For the CDR3, the DNA is TGTGCCAGCAGTTACGCCGACAGGGGAGGCGCCTACGAGCAGTACTTC.

The chain is built from TRBV6-1 and TRBJ2-5; 7 nucleotides align to TRBD1. The junction had 8 bases not matched to a gene; V was cut back by 8 bases and J by 2 bases. The CDR3 is made up of 14 amino acids. CDR1 is MNHNS, CDR2 SASEGT, per germline. CDR3 coding DNA: TGTGCCAGCCTAAGGGGGCGTCGACAAGAGACCCAGTACTTC. This sequence encodes CASLRGRRQETQYF.

This clonotype showed up just a few times. A read error may be the cause here, since a much bigger clone is one base away. This sequence joins TRBV7-3 and TRBJ2-1; D not certain. CDR1 and CDR2 from the germline V gene are SGHTA and FQGTGA. The CDR3 runs 16 residues. V lost 2 bases and J lost 0, with 11 bases in between. The CDR3 here is CASSLDGRGSYNEQFF. The CDR3 DNA reads as TGTGCCAGCAGCTTAGACGGCAGAGGCTCCTACAATGAGCAGTTCTTC.

This clonotype came up a few times. The rearrangement joins TRBV2 to TRBJ2-3, with D perhaps matching TRBD2 (5 bases). The V gene's germline CDR1 is SNHLY and CDR2 FYNNEI. V gave up 5 bases and J gave up 2 bases, with 11 bases separating them. The CDR3 has 14 residues. CDR3 protein: CASSPTTATDTQYF. The CDR3 DNA sequence: TGTGCCAGCAGTCCGACTACAGCCACAGATACGCAGTATTTT.

This clonotype occurred a few times. The chain is built from TRBV7-2 and TRBJ2-7; tentative D call: TRBD1 (6 bases). The CDR3 contains 13 residues. Germline V gives CDR1 SGHTA, CDR2 FQGNSA. V was shortened by 5 bases and J by 6 bases, with 14 bases between the two germline ends. DNA of the CDR3: TGTGCCAGCAGCCTAGAGGACAGCTCCGAGCAGTACTTC. Its protein product is CASSLEDSSEQYF.

This sequence joins TRBV21-1 and TRBJ2-5; no check of the table's D call, TRBD1, against the DNA was made. Judging by the DNA end, TRBJ2-7 fits better; the J call may be wrong. TRBV21-1 is termed a pseudogene. CDR3 length equals 17 residues. The CDR3 DNA reads as TGTGCCAGCAGCAAAGGTTGCGACAGAGCGATATTATACGAGCAGTACTTC. Residues: CASSKGCDRAILYEQYF.

The J gene is TRBJ2-5, the V gene TRBV7-2; unclear D gene. Trimming cost V 1 base and J 2 bases, with 8 bases left between them. The CDR3 runs 14 residues. Germline V lookup: CDR1 SGHTA, CDR2 FQGNSA. This chain's CDR3 is CASSLGSDQETQYF. CDR3 nucleotides: TGTGCCAGCAGCTTAGGGTCGGATCAAGAGACCCAGTACTTC.

The V call is TRBV3-1, the J call TRBJ2-2, with no clear D. Germline V gives CDR1 LGHDT, CDR2 YNNKEL (reference sequence). The V gene lost 4 bases and the J gene lost 7 bases, with 10 bases spanning the gap. The CDR3 sequence is 13 residues long. The CDR3 spells CASSPEGDGELFF. CDR3 DNA: TGTGCCAGCAGCCCAGAAGGAGACGGGGAGCTGTTTTTT. Combining the CDR3 with reference TRBV3-1 and TRBJ2-2 gives the whole variable domain DTAVSQTPKYLVTQMGNDKSIKCEQNLGHDTMYWYKQDSKKFLKIMFSYNNKELIINETVPNRFSPKSPDKAHLNLHINSLELGDSAVYFCASSPEGDGELFFGEGSRLTVL.